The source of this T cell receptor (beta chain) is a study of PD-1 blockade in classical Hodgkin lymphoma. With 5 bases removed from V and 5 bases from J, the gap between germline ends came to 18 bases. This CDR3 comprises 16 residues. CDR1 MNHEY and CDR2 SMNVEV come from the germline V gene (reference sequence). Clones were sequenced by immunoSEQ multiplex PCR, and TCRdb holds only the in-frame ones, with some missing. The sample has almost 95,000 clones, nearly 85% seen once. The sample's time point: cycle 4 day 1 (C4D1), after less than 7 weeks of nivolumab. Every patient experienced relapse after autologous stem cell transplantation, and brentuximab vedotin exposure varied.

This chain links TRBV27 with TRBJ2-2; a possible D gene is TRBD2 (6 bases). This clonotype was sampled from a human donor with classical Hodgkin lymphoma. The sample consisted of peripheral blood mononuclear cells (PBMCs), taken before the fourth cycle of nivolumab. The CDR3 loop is CASSGGLVGKTGELFF. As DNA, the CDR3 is TGTGCCAGCAGTGGGGGACTCGTGGGGAAGACCGGGGAGCTGTTTTTT.